These 9 T cell receptor beta chains were sequenced from one sample in a study of response to subunit inactivated influenza vaccine. MiXCR was run by TCRdb on the RT-PCR reads, yielding one entry per CDR3 protein. The top ten hold roughly a tenth of the sample, which has just over 300,000 distinct CDR3 sequences, roughly 22% seen once. This specimen consisted of PBMCs from blood, obtained about 20 months after vaccination. These receptor sequences come from a man aged 50-75 years who received an inactivated influenza vaccine.

This clonotype turned up a few times. CDR3 DNA sequence: TGTGCCAGCAGTAAGCTCTCCGGGAGGGCCGTGACAGATACGCAGTATTTT. Translating gives CASSKLSGRAVTDTQYF. This chain joins TRBV6-1 and TRBJ2-3; 8 bases fit TRBD2. Germline lookup yields CDR1 MNHNS and CDR2 SASEGT. The CDR3 loop spans 17 amino acids. V was pared by 5 bases and J by 3 bases, with 13 bases of the junction left unmatched.

V is TRBV5-1 and J is TRBJ1-1; 9 bases agree with TRBD1. Per the germline V gene, CDR1 is SGHRS and CDR2 is YFSETQ. CDR3 length: 17 amino acids. V lost 4 bases, J lost 0 bases, and 10 bases stayed unmatched. This CDR3 reads CASSENRGRFMNTEAFF. The CDR3, as DNA: TGCGCCAGCAGCGAGAACAGGGGGCGATTTATGAACACTGAAGCTTTCTTT.

This clonotype was counted between two and nine times. The chain links TRBV5-1 to TRBJ2-7; no reliable D call. The CDR3 runs to 12 residues. V was trimmed by 0 bases and J by 1 base, leaving 2 bases between them. Per germline, CDR1 SGHRS and CDR2 YFSETQ. CDR3 amino acids: CASSLESYEQYF. CDR3 nucleotide sequence: TGCGCCAGCAGCTTGGAATCCTACGAGCAGTACTTC.

The table lists this clonotype with a few counts. The rearrangement uses TRBV15 and TRBJ1-5, with unresolved D. Germline V gives CDR1 LNHNV, CDR2 YYDKDF (reference sequence). Trimming stripped 0 bases from V and 1 base from J, with 7 bases between. This CDR3 spans 15 amino acids. For the CDR3, the DNA is TGTGCCACCAGCAGAGACCCAAGAAGCAATCAGCCCCAGCATTTT. As protein: CATSRDPRSNQPQHF. The complete variable domain, with remaining parts taken from reference TRBV15 and TRBJ1-5, reads DAMVIQNPRYQVTQFGKPVTLSCSQTLNHNVMYWYQQKSSQAPKLLFHYYDKDFNNEADTPDNFQSRRPNTSFCFLDIRSPGLGDTAMYLCATSRDPRSNQPQHFGDGTRLSIL.

This clonotype was seen a few times. The chain uses TRBV29-1 and TRBJ2-3, with D perhaps TRBD1 (7 bases). V was cut by 7 bases and J by 3 bases, with 17 bases left in between. Germline loops: CDR1 SQVTM, CDR2 ANQGSEA. The CDR3 loop spans 14 amino acids. In DNA form, the CDR3 reads TGCAGCGCGGGGGACAGAGCTACAACAGATACGCAGTATTTT. Amino acid sequence: CSAGDRATTDTQYF.

This clonotype has a count of ten or more. This sequence joins TRBV3-1 and TRBJ1-1; D unclear. The V gene's germline CDR1 is LGHDT and CDR2 YNNKEL (reference sequence). This CDR3 spans 17 amino acids. Trimming left V 3 bases short and J 3 bases short, with 20 bases between. CDR3 coding DNA: TGTGCCAGCAGCCATACGGGGTCGCTGGTACTGTACACTGAAGCTTTCTTT. Translated, it gives CASSHTGSLVLYTEAFF.

The rearrangement joins TRBV28 to TRBJ2-2; 8 positions agree with TRBD2. Germline loops: CDR1 MDHEN, CDR2 SYDVKM. J lost 8 bases, V lost 5 bases, and 10 bases had no gene match. This CDR3 region has 15 residues. CDR3 nucleotides: TGTGCCAGCAGTCTTTCCGGGACTAGTTTTGGGGAGCTGTTTTTT. Amino acid sequence: CASSLSGTSFGELFF. Supplemented by reference TRBV28 and TRBJ2-2, the full variable domain reads DVKVTQSSRYLVKRTGEKVFLECVQDMDHENMFWYRQDPGLGLRLIYFSYDVKMKEKGDIPEGYSVSREKKERFSLILESASTNQTSMYLCASSLSGTSFGELFFGEGSRLTVL.

This clonotype has a count of ten or more. This chain links TRBV29-1 with TRBJ1-1; a possible D gene is TRBD1 (5 bases). V lost 7 bases, J lost 1 base, and 16 bases lay in between. The CDR3 has 14 amino acids. Germline V gene sequence: CDR1 SQVTM, CDR2 ANQGSEA. In DNA form, the CDR3 reads TGCAGCGCAGATCCAGGGTGGGCGAACACTGAAGCTTTCTTT. Translating it yields CSADPGWANTEAFF.

The V and J genes are TRBV18 and TRBJ2-5; 7 bases line up with TRBD1. The CDR3 is made up of 15 amino acids. V was pared by 2 bases and J by 5 bases, with 8 bases of the junction left unmatched. Germline V gene lookup returns CDR1 KGHSH and CDR2 LQKENI. In DNA, the CDR3 is TGTGCCAGCTCACCAAAGGGACAGCCCAGGGAGACCCAGTACTTC. The encoded protein is CASSPKGQPRETQYF.